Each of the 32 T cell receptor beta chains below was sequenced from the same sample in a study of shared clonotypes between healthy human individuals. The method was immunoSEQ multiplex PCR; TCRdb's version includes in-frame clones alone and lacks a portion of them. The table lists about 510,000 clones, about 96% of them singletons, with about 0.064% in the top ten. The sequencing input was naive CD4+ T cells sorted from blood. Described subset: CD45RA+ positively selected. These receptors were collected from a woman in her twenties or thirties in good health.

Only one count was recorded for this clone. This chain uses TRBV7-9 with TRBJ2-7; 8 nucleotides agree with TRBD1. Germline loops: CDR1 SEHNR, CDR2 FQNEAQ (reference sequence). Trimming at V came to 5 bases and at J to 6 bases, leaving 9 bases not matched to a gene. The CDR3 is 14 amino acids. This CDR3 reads CASSPGGQGPEQYF. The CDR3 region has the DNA TGTGCCAGCAGCCCGGGCGGACAGGGCCCCGAGCAGTACTTC. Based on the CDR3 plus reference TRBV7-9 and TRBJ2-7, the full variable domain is DTGVSQNPRHKITKRGQNVTFRCDPISEHNRLYWYRQTLGQGPEFLTYFQNEAQLEKSRLLSDRFSAERPKGSFSTLEIQRTEQGDSAMYLCASSPGGQGPEQYFGPGTRLTVT.

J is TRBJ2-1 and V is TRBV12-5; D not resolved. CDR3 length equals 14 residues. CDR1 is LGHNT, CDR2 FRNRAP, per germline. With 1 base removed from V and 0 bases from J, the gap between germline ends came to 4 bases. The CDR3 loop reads CASGLASSYNEQFF. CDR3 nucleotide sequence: TGTGCTAGTGGTTTGGCCAGCTCCTACAATGAGCAGTTCTTC.

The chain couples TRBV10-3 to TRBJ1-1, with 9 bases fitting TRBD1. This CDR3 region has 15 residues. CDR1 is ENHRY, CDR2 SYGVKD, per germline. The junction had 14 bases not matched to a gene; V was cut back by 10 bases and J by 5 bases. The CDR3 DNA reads TGTGCCACCACAGCGCCGGGACAGGGTGGGACTGAAGCTTTCTTT. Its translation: CATTAPGQGGTEAFF.

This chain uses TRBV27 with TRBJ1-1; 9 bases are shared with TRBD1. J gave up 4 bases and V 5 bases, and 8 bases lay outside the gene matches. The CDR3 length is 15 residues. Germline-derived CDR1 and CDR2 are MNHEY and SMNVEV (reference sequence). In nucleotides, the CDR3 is TGTGCCAGCAGTCCCCCACAGGGGGCTGTCACTGAAGCTTTCTTT. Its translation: CASSPPQGAVTEAFF.

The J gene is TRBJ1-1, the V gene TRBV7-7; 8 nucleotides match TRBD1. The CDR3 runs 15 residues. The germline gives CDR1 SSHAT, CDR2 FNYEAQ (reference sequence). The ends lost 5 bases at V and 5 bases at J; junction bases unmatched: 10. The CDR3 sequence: CASSPEGQEGTEAFF. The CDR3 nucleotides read TGTGCCAGCAGCCCAGAGGGACAGGAGGGAACTGAAGCTTTCTTT.

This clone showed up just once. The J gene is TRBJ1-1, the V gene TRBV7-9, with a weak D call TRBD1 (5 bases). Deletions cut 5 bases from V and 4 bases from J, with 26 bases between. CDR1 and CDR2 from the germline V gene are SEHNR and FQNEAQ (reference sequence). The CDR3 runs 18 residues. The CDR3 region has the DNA TGTGCCAGCAGCGGACAATTTACCACCGGGACGTATACCACTGAAGCTTTCTTT. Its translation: CASSGQFTTGTYTTEAFF.

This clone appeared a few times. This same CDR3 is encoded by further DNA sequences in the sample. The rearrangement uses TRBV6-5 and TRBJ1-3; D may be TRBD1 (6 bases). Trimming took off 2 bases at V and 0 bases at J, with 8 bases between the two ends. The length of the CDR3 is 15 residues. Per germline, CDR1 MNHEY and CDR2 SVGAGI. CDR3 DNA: TGTGCCAGCAGTTACGACAGGTTCTCTGGAAACACCATATATTTT. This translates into CASSYDRFSGNTIYF.

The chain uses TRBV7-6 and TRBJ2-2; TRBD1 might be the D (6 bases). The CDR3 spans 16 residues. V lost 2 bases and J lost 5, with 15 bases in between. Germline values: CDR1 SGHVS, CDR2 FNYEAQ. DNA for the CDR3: TGTGCCAGCAGCTTAATTGCCACAGGGACAACCGGGGAGCTGTTTTTT. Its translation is CASSLIATGTTGELFF.

The CDR3 here is CASSTRDRRHYEQYF. As DNA, the CDR3 is TGCGCCAGCAGCACCCGGGACAGGCGGCACTACGAGCAGTACTTC. The chain carries TRBV5-1 and TRBJ2-7, with 8 bases identical to TRBD1. Germline V CDR1 and CDR2: SGHRS, YFSETQ. Trimming took 4 bases from V and 3 from J; bases not matched to a gene: 9. The CDR3 loop spans 15 amino acids.

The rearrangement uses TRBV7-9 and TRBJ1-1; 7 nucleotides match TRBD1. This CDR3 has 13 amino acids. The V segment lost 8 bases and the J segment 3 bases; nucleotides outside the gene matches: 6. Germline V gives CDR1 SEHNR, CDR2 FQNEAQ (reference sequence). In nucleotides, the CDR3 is TGTGCCAGCCAAATAACAGGGGACACTGAAGCTTTCTTT. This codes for CASQITGDTEAFF.

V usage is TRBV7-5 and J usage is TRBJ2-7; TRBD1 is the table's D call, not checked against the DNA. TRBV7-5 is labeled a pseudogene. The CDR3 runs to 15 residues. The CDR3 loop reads CVRSPDREVEVEQYF. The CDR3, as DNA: TGTGTCAGAAGCCCAGACAGGGAGGTTGAGGTCGAGCAGTACTTC.

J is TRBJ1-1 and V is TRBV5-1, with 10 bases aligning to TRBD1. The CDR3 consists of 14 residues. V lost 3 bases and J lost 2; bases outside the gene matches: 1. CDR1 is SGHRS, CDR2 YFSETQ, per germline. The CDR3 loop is CASSSTGGNTEAFF. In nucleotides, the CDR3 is TGCGCCAGCAGCTCGACAGGGGGCAACACTGAAGCTTTCTTT.

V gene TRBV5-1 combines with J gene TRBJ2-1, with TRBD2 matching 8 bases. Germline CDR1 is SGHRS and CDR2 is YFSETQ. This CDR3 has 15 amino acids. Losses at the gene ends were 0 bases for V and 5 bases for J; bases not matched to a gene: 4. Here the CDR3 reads CASSLEASGHNEQFF. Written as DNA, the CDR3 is TGCGCCAGCAGCTTGGAGGCTAGCGGGCACAATGAGCAGTTCTTC.

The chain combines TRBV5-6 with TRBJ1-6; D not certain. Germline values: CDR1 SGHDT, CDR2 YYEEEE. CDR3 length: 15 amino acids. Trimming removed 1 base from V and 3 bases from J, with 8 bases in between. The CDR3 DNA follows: TGTGCCAGCAGCTTGAGAGGATTCTATAATTCACCCCTCCACTTT. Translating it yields CASSLRGFYNSPLHF.

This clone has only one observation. The CDR3 here is CAISPGYTEAFF. The CDR3, as DNA: TGTGCCATCAGCCCCGGGTACACTGAAGCTTTCTTT. This rearrangement joins TRBV10-3 to TRBJ1-1; D unclear. The CDR3 length is 12 residues. V was pared by 6 bases and J by 3 bases, with 8 bases between. The germline CDR1 and CDR2 sequences are ENHRY and SYGVKD.

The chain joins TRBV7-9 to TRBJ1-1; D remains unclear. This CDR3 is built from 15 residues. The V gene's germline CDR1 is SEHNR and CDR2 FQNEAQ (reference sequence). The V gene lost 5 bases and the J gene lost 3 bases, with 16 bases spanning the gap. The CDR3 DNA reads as TGTGCCAGCAGCCCACCCGGTGGGGAGCACACTGAAGCTTTCTTT. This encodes CASSPPGGEHTEAFF.

The CDR3 nucleotides are TGTGCCAGCAGCGATATACACTCGGGCAGGGGCTATGAGCAGTTCTTC. Its protein product is CASSDIHSGRGYEQFF. The chain joins TRBV2 to TRBJ2-1; D possibly corresponds to TRBD1 (6 bases). In germline, CDR1 is SNHLY, CDR2 FYNNEI. The CDR3 contains 16 residues. The V gene lost 6 bases and the J gene lost 8 bases, with 23 bases spanning the gap.

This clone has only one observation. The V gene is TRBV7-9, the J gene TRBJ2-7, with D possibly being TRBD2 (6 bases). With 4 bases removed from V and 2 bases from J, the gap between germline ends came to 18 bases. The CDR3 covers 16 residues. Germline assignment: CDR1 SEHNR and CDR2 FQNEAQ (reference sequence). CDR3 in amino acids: CASSSQAGRRPYEQYF. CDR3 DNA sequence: TGTGCCAGCAGCTCACAAGCGGGTAGGCGGCCCTACGAGCAGTACTTC.

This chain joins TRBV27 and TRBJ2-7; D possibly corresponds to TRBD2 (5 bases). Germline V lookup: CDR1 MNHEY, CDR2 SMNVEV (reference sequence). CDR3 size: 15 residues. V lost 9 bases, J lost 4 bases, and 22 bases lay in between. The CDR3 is CARDVSSPLEYEQYF. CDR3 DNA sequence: TGTGCCAGAGACGTCTCTAGCCCACTGGAGTACGAGCAGTACTTC.

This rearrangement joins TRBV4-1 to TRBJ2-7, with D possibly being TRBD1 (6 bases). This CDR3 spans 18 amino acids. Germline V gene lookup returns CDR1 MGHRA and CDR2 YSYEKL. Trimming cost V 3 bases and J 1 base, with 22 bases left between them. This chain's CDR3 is CASSHPPGTTEISYEQYF. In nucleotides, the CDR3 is TGCGCCAGCAGCCATCCCCCCGGGACAACTGAGATTTCCTACGAGCAGTACTTC.

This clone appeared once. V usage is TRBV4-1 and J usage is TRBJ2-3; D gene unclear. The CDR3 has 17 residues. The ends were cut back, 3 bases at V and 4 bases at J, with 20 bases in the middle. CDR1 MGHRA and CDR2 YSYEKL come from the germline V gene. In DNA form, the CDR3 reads TGCGCCAGCAGCCAGGACCAAGGGTGGATGGTCGCAGATACGCAGTATTTT. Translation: CASSQDQGWMVADTQYF.

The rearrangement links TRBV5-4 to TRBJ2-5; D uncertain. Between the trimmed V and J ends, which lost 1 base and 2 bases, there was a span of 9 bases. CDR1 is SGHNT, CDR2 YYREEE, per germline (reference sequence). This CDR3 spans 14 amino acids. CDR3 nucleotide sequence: TGTGCCAGCAGCTTGCGCAGGAGTCAAGAGACCCAGTACTTC. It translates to CASSLRRSQETQYF.

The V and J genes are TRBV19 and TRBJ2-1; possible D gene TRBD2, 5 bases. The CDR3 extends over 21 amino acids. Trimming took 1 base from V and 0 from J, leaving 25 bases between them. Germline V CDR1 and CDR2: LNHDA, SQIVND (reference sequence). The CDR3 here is CASSIARTPLVSGNSYNEQFF. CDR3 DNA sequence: TGTGCCAGTAGTATAGCTAGGACCCCCTTGGTGAGCGGAAACTCCTACAATGAGCAGTTCTTC.

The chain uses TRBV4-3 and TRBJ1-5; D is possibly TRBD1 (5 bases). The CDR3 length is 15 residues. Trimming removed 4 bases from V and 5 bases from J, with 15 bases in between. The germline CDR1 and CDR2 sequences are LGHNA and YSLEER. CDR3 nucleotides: TGCGCCAGCAGCCCAATTCTTATCAGGGATCAGCCCCAGCATTTT. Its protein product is CASSPILIRDQPQHF.

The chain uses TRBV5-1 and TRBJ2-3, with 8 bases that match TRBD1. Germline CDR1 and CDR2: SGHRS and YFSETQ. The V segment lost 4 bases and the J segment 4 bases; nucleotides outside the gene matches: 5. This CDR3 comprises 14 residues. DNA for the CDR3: TGCGCCAGCAGCGCGGACAGGGTTGCAGATACGCAGTATTTT. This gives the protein CASSADRVADTQYF. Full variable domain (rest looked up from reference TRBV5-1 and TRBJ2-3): KAGVTQTPRYLIKTRGQQVTLSCSPISGHRSVSWYQQTPGQGLQFLFEYFSETQRNKGNFPGRFSGRQFSNSRSEMNVSTLELGDSALYLCASSADRVADTQYFGPGTRLTVL.

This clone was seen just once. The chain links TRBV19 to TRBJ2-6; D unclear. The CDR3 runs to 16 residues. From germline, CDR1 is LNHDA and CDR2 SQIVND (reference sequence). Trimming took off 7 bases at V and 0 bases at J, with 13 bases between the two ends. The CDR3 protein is CASIRAHSSGANVLTF. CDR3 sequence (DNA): TGTGCCAGTATTCGAGCGCACAGCTCTGGGGCCAACGTCCTGACTTTC.

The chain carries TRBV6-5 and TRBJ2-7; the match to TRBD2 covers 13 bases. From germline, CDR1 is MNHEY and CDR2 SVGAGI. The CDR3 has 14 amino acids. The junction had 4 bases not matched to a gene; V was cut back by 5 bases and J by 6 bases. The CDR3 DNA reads TGTGCCAGCAGTCGGACTAGCGGGAGAGTCGAGCAGTACTTC. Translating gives CASSRTSGRVEQYF.

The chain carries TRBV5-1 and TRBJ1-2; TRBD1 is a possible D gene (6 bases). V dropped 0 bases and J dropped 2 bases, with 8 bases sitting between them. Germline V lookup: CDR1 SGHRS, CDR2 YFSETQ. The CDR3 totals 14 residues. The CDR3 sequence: CASSLGDKNYGYTF. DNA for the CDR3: TGCGCCAGCAGCTTGGGGGACAAGAACTATGGCTACACCTTC.

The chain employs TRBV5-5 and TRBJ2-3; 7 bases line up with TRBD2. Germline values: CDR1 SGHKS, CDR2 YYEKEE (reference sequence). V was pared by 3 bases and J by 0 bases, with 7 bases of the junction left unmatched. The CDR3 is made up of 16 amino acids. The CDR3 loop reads CASSWGHSGSTDTQYF. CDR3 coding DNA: TGTGCCAGCAGCTGGGGTCATAGCGGGAGCACAGATACGCAGTATTTT.

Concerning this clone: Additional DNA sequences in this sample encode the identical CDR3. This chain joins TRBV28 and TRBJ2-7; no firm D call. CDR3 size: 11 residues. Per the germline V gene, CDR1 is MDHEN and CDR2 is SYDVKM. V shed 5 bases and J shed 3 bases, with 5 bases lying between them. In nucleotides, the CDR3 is TGTGCCAGCAGTCTCGACTACGAGCAGTACTTC. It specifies CASSLDYEQYF.

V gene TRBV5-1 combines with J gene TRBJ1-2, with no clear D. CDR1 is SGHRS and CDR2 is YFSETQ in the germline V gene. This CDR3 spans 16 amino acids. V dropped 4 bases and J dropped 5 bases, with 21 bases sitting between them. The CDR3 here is CASSRGSQTPGYGYTF. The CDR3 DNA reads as TGCGCCAGCAGCCGCGGGTCCCAAACTCCCGGGTATGGCTACACCTTC.

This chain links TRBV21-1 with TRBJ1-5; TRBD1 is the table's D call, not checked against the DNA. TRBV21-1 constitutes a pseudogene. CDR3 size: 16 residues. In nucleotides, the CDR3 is TGTGCCAGCAGCATAAAGGGGGTAAAGGGCAATCAGCCCCAGCATTTT. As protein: CASSIKGVKGNQPQHF.